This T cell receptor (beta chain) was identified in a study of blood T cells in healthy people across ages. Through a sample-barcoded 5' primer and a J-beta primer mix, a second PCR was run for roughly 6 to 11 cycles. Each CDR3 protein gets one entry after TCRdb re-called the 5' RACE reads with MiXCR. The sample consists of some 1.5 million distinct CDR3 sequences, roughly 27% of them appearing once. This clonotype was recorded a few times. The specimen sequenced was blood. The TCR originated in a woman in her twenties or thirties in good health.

The CDR3 DNA reads as TGTGCCAGCTCACTTATAGCGGAGAGCTCCTACAATGAGCAGTTCTTC. As protein: CASSLIAESSYNEQFF. The chain couples TRBV18 to TRBJ2-1; D is perhaps TRBD2 (6 bases). The V end lost 4 bases, the J end lost 0 bases, and 13 bases lay between the germline ends. This CDR3 contains 16 residues. Germline V gene data show CDR1 as KGHSH and CDR2 as LQKENI.